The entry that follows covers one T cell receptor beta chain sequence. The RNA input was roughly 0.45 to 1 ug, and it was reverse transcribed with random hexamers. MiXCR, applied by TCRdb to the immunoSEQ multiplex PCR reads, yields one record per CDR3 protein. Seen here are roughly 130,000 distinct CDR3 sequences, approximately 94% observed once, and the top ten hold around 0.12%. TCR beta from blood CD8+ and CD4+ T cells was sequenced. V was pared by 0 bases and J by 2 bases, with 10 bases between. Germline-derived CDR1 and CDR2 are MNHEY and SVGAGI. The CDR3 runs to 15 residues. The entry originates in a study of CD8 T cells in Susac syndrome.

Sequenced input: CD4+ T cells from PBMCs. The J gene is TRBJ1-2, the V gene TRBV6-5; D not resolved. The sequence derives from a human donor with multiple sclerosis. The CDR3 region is CASSYSTTANYGYTF. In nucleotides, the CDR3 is TGTGCCAGCAGTTACTCGACCACAGCGAACTATGGCTACACCTTC.